This TCR beta chain originates from a study of cytomegalovirus exposure and HLA in healthy donors. V lost 1 base, J lost 0 bases, and 6 bases stayed unmatched. Germline V gene data show CDR1 as MNHNS and CDR2 as SASEGT. The CDR3 has 18 residues. General study points: Researchers reported in a later analysis that a missense DCLRE1C variant was tied to TCR beta V- and J-gene trimming. A later analysis found common viral pathogens apparently linked to several of the most significant clusters. An analysis was carried out later, and it reportedly showed fewer N-insertions in an Asian-associated ancestry cluster than the approximately 610-donor mean. A later analysis linked some 17,000 TCR beta sequences to HLA alleles at 0.05 false discovery rate.

Points on this clone: Its target is not known.

The study ran its PCR with 60 Vbeta and 13 Jbeta primers. Using immunoSEQ multiplex PCR, the repertoire was profiled, and TCRdb retains in-frame clones only, with some absent. The sample data list more than 100,000 clones. The chain couples TRBV6-1 to TRBJ1-1; 12 bases match TRBD1. The TCR comes from a man in his late teens or twenties in good health and CMV-seronegative. The sample was PBMCs. CDR3 sequence (DNA): TGTGCCAGCAGTGAAGGCCCCGGGACAGGGGGCGTGAACACTGAAGCTTTCTTT. This sequence encodes CASSEGPGTGGVNTEAFF.